This TCR beta chain was recorded in a study of cytomegalovirus exposure and HLA in healthy donors. Primers: 60 Vbeta forward and 13 Jbeta reverse. Produced via immunoSEQ multiplex PCR; TCRdb's table is partial and in-frame only. The data contain about 140,000 clones, about three quarters of them singletons. To note about this clone: Its antigen is not known.

The CDR3 covers 13 residues. Between the trimmed V and J ends, which lost 4 bases and 4 bases, there was a span of 11 bases. From germline, CDR1 is SQVTM and CDR2 ANQGSEA. Though probably carrying unrecorded immune exposures, donors were nominally healthy at sampling. General study points: Presence/absence analyses supposed approximately even sequencing depth among donors.

The sequenced sample was PBMCs. This sequence was found in a female donor in good health and CMV-seronegative. The genes are TRBV29-1 and TRBJ1-3; maybe TRBD1 (6 bases). CDR3 nucleotide sequence: TGCAGCGTTGCAGGGGCTGACGGAAACACCATATATTTT. This sequence encodes CSVAGADGNTIYF.